This entry is about one T cell receptor beta chain. The antigen it binds to is not known. The read ends 3 residues early relative to the CDR3; the germline J gene fills the gap. The sample is drawn from a study of T cells in women clearing cervical HPV infection listed by TCRdb under 2018. Notes on the research overall: The cases were 25 women with histologically confirmed HPV16-related CIN3 or worse, and 2 of these cases were invasive cancers. The 25 controls were women who cleared a single incident HPV16 infection within 12 months without developing precancer or cancer. Blood from cases was collected at the visit at which the lesion was first identified, whereas blood from controls was collected once infection was no longer detected. Among cases, blood sampling occurred a median of about 160 days after lesion detection, with an interquartile range of 90 to 200 days. HLA typing was available for only a few women, so HLA type could not be excluded as a confounder. This exploratory proof-of-principle case-control study, nested within the Guanacaste HPV Natural History Study in Costa Rica, compared TCR repertoires among women with different cervical HPV16 outcomes. Cases and controls were matched on year of sample collection and on age within five years. Median age was about 35 years in cases versus about 38 in controls, and baseline characteristics did not differ significantly. The parent cohort enrolled about 9,900 women aged 18 or older in Guanacaste, Costa Rica, in 1993 to 1994 and followed the women for seven years. Five blinded duplicates per group were added as quality controls, so that about 60 samples were obtained: about 50 participants and about 10 replicates.

Every participant had a single incident cervical HPV16 infection, and prevalent HPV16 infections were excluded. Cervical HPV DNA was detected with MY09/MY11 PCR, and genotyping was done by dot-blot hybridization. Fifteen mL of heparinized blood were centrifuged, and the buffy coat was split into aliquots, frozen at -30 degrees C, and then kept at -80 degrees C. QIAGEN kits were used to extract genomic DNA from buffy coat specimens. The full study reports these points: Lower TRBV6-7 relative abundance was observed in cases than in controls (around 0.11% versus 0.15%; Bonferroni P = 0.0008). Random forest classifiers combining richness and V gene abundances distinguished cases from controls with an estimated AUC of just under 0.85. T-cell numbers per sample were unknown, so richness differences could reflect varying T-cell content rather than repertoire biology. Whether associations preceded infection or resulted from infection could not be shown with the cross-sectional design, and effector/memory subsets and HPV-specific T cells were not isolated. TCR repertoire richness was significantly higher in CIN3+ cases than in controls across sequencing depths, while evenness did not differ.

Trimming removed 2 bases from V and 8 bases from J; the gene matches leave 6 bases unexplained. The CDR3 runs 15 residues from the cysteine to the phenylalanine. Shown are 36 bases from within the CDR3, in frame from base 1. The germline V gene (reference sequence) gives CDR1 as LNHDA and CDR2 as SQIVND. TCR beta CDR3 regions were amplified by multiplex PCR using the immunoSEQ assay from an average of about 1,200 ng genomic DNA per sample. To correct primer bias, the assay used a complete synthetic TCR repertoire to set an amplification baseline. The amplicons were sequenced on the Illumina platform. Per the authors' processing: Sequences were error-corrected by clustering with frequency ratios and a modified nearest-neighbor algorithm, then analyzed in the immunoSEQ Analyzer with IMGT gene definitions. At each rarefaction depth, TCR richness and evenness were averaged across 20 rarefaction repeats, and any sample with fewer sequences than the depth was left out. Wilcoxon rank sum tests with FDR correction were used to compare V, D and J gene relative abundances between the groups. An intraclass correlation of 90% to 97% for TCR richness and an average of about 77% across 66 gene segments were obtained from the blinded duplicates. TCRdb took over this immuneACCESS table, retaining in-frame rearrangements with V and J assigned. Such tables are incomplete; in checked studies, under half of the missing clones stem from an unresolved V gene, and the remainder is unexplained. The V and J calls and clone size were taken over from that table, and D and trimming were inferred from the DNA. The table for this sample lists some 40,000 clones. Approximately 1.2% of the sample is in the top ten clones.

The sequence derives from a woman aged 18-70 years with a cervical HPV16 infection that either progressed to CIN3+ or cleared (not recorded which). The chain employs TRBV19 and TRBJ2-1; 10 bases in the middle match TRBD2. The source material was blood buffy coat. The CDR3: CASSIHASGSYEQFF. Incomplete CDR3 DNA: TGTGCCAGTAGTATACACGCTAGCGGGAGTTATGAG.